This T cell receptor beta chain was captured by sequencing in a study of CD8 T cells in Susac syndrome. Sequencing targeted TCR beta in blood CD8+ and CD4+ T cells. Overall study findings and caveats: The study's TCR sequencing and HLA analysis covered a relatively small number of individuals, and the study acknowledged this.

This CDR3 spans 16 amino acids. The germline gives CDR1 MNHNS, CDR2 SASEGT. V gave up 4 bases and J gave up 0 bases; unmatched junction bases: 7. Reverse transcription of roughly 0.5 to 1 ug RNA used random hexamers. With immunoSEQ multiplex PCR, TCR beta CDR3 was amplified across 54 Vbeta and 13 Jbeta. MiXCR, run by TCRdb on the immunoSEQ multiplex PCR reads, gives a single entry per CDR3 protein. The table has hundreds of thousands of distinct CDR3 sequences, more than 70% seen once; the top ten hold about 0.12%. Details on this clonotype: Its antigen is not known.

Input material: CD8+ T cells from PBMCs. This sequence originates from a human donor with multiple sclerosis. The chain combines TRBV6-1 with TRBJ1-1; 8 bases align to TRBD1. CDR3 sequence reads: CASSAGTGTMNTEAFF. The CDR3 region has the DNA TGTGCCAGCAGTGCAGGGACAGGTACCATGAACACTGAAGCTTTCTTT.